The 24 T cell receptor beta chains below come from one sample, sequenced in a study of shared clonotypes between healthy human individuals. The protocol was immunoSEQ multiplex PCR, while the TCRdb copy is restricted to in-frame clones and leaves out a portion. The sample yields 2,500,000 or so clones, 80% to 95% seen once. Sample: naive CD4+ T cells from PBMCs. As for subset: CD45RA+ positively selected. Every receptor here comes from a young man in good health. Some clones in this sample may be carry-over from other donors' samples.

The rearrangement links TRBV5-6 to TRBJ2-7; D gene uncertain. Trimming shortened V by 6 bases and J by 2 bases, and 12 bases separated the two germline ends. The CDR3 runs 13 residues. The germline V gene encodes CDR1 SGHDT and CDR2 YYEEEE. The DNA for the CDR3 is TGTGCCAGCACTTATAGAGCAACCTACGAGCAGTACTTC. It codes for CASTYRATYEQYF.

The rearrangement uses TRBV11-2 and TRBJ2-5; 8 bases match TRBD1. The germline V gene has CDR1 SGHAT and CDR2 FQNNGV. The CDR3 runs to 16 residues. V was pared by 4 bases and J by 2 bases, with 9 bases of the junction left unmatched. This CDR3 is CASSSGQGSLQETQYF. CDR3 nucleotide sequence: TGTGCCAGCAGCTCCGGACAGGGCTCCTTACAAGAGACCCAGTACTTC.

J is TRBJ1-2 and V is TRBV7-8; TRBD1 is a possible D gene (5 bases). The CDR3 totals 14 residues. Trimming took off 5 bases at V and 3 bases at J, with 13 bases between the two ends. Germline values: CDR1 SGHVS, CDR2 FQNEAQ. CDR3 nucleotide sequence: TGTGCCAGCAGCCCGAGCAGGGCGGACTATGGCTACACCTTC. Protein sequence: CASSPSRADYGYTF.

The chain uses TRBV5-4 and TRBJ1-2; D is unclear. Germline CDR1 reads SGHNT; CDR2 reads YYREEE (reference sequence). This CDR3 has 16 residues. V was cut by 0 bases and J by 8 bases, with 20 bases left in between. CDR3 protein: CASSLASQPLFGGYTF. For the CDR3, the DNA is TGTGCCAGCAGCTTGGCGTCACAGCCACTTTTTGGAGGCTACACCTTC.

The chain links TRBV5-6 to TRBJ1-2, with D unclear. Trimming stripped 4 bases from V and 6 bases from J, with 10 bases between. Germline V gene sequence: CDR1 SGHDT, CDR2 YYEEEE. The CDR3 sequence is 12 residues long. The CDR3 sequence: CASSLPPNGYTF. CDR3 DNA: TGTGCCAGCAGCCTACCCCCTAATGGCTACACCTTC.

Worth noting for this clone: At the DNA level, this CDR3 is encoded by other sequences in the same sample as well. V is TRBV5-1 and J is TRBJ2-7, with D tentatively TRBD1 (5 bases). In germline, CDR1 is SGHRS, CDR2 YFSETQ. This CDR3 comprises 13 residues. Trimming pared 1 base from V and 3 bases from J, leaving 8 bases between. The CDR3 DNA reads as TGCGCCAGCAGCTTGACCGACAGCTACGAGCAGTACTTC. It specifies CASSLTDSYEQYF.

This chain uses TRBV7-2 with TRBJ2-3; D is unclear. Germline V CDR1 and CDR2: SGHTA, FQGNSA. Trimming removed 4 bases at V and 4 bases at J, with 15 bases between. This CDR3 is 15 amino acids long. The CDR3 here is CASSSLVNRADTQYF. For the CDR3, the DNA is TGTGCCAGCAGCTCACTGGTAAATAGGGCAGATACGCAGTATTTT.

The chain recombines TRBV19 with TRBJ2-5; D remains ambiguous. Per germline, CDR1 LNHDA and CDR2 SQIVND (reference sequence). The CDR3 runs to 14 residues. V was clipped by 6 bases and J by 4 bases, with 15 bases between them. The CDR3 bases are TGTGCCAGTAGCCAGATGGGGTCACCAGAGACCCAGTACTTC. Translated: CASSQMGSPETQYF.

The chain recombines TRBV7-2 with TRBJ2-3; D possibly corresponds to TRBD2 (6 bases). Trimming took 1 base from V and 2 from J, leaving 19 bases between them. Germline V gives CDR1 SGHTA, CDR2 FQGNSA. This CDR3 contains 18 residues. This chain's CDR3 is CASSLVGGRGVFTDTQYF. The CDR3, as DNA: TGTGCCAGCAGCTTAGTAGGAGGGCGCGGGGTCTTCACAGATACGCAGTATTTT.

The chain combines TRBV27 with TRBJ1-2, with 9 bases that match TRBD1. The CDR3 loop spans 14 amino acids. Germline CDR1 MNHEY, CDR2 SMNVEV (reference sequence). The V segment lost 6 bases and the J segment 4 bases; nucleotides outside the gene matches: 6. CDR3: CASSPDRGSYGYTF. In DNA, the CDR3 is TGTGCCAGCAGCCCGGACAGGGGTAGCTATGGCTACACCTTC.

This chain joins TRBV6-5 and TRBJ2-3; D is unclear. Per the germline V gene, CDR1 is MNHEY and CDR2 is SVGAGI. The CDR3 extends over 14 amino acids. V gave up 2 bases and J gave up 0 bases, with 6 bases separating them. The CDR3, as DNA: TGTGCCAGCAGTTACCTGGACAGCACAGATACGCAGTATTTT. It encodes CASSYLDSTDTQYF.

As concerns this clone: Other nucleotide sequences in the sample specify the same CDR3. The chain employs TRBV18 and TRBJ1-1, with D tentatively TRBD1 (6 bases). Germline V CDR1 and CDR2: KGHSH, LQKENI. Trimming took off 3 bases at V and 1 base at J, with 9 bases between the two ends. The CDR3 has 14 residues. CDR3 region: CASSPQGSNTEAFF. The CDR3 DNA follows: TGTGCCAGCTCACCCCAGGGGTCGAACACTGAAGCTTTCTTT.

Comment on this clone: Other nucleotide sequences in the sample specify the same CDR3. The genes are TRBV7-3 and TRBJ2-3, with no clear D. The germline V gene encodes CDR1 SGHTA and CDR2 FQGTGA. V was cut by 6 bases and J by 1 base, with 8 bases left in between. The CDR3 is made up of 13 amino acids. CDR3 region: CASSLIGTDTQYF. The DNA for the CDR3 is TGTGCCAGCAGTCTCATAGGCACAGATACGCAGTATTTT.

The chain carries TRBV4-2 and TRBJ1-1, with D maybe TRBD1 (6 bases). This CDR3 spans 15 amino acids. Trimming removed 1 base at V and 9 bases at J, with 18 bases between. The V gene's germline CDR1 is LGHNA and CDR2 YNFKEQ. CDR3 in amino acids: CASSQARPETGKAFF. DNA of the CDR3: TGTGCCAGCAGCCAAGCCCGTCCCGAAACAGGGAAAGCTTTCTTT.

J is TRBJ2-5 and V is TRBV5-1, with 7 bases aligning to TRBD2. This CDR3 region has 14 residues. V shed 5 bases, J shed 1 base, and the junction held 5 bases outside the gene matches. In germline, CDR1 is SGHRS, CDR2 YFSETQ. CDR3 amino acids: CASRGGAAQETQYF. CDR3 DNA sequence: TGCGCCAGCAGGGGAGGGGCAGCCCAAGAGACCCAGTACTTC. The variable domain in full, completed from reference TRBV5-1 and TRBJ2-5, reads KAGVTQTPRYLIKTRGQQVTLSCSPISGHRSVSWYQQTPGQGLQFLFEYFSETQRNKGNFPGRFSGRQFSNSRSEMNVSTLELGDSALYLCASRGGAAQETQYFGPGTRLLVL.

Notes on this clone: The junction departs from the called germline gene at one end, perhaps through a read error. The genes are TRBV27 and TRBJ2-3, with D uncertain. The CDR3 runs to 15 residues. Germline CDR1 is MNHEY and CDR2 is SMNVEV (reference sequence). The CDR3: CAGRNRWVTPDTQYF. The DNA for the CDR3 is TGTGCCGGCAGAAATCGGTGGGTTACCCCGGATACGCAGTATTTT.

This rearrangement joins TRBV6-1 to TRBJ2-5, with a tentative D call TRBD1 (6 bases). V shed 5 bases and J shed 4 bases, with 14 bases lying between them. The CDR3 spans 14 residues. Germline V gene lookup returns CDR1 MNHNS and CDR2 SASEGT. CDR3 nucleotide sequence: TGTGCCAGCAGTAACCCGGGACACGGAGAGACCCAGTACTTC. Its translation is CASSNPGHGETQYF.

Here the CDR3 reads CASSRTLGQLKQYF. The CDR3 DNA follows: TGTGCCAGCAGCCGAACCCTAGGGCAGTTGAAGCAGTACTTC. V usage is TRBV6-6 and J usage is TRBJ2-7; D not resolved. CDR3 length: 14 residues. Per germline, CDR1 MNHNY and CDR2 SVGAGI (reference sequence). Trimming took 6 bases from V and 8 from J, leaving 20 bases between them.

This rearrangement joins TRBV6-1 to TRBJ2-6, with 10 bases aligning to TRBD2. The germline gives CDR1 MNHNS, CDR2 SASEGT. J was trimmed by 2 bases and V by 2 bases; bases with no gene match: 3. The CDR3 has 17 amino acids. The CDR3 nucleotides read TGTGCCAGCAGTGAATTAGCGGGAGGAGCTGGGGCCAACGTCCTGACTTTC. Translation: CASSELAGGAGANVLTF.

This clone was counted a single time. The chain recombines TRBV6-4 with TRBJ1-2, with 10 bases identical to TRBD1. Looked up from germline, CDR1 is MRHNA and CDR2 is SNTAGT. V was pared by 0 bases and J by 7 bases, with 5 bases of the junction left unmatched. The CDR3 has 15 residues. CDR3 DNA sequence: TGTGCCAGCAGTGACTCCCCTGGACAGGGGGGTGGCTACACCTTC. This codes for CASSDSPGQGGGYTF.

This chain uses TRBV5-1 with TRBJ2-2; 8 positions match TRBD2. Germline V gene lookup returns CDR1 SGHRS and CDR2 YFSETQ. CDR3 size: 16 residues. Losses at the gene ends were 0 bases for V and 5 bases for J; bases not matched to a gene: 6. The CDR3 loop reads CASSLAGLAVTGELFF. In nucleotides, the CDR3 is TGCGCCAGCAGCTTGGCTGGACTAGCTGTAACCGGGGAGCTGTTTTTT. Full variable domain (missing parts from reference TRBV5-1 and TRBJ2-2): KAGVTQTPRYLIKTRGQQVTLSCSPISGHRSVSWYQQTPGQGLQFLFEYFSETQRNKGNFPGRFSGRQFSNSRSEMNVSTLELGDSALYLCASSLAGLAVTGELFFGEGSRLTVL.

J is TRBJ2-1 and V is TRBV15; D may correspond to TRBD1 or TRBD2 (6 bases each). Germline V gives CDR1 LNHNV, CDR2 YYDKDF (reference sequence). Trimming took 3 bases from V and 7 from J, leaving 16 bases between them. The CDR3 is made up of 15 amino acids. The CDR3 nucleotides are TGTGCCACCAGCAGGCCGGGGGCGGAGGGAAATGAGCAGTTCTTC. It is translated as CATSRPGAEGNEQFF.

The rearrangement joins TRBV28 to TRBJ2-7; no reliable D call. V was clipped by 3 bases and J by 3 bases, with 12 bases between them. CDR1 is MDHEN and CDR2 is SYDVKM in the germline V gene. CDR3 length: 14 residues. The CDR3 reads CASSFAHKLYEQYF. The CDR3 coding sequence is TGTGCCAGCAGTTTCGCGCATAAGCTCTACGAGCAGTACTTC.

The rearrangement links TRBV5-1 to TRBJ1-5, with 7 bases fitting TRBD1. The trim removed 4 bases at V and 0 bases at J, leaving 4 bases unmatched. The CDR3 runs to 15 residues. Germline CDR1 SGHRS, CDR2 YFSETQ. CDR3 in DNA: TGCGCCAGCAGCGATACAGGGGATAGCAATCAGCCCCAGCATTTT. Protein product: CASSDTGDSNQPQHF.